This TCR beta chain was identified in a study of blood T cell repertoires in COVID-19. Study-wide background: Italy, Spain and the United States were the sources of the convalescent and acute COVID-19 samples. T cells, B-cell-depleted T cells, or PBMCs provided the cDNA or gDNA that served as material.

In the study's own analysis: Estimation of nucleated cell counts was performed using reference gene primer amplification. The repertoire was sequenced with immunoSEQ multiplex PCR; TCRdb's copy has only in-frame clones and lacks some. V, J and clone size are taken as reported in that table, and D and trimming were inferred from the DNA itself. The sample has approximately 160,000 clones, almost 85% seen once. This CDR3 spans 15 amino acids. V lost 4 bases and J lost 4, with 13 bases in between. CDR1 LNHNV and CDR2 YYDKDF come from the germline V gene (reference sequence). Sequencing input: peripheral blood. The receptor comes from a man aged 18-30 years with active or convalescent COVID-19. V gene TRBV15 combines with J gene TRBJ1-4, with D unclear. CDR3 sequence reads: CATSNAPNINEKLFF. The CDR3 DNA reads TGTGCCACCAGCAACGCACCTAATATTAATGAAAAACTGTTTTTT.